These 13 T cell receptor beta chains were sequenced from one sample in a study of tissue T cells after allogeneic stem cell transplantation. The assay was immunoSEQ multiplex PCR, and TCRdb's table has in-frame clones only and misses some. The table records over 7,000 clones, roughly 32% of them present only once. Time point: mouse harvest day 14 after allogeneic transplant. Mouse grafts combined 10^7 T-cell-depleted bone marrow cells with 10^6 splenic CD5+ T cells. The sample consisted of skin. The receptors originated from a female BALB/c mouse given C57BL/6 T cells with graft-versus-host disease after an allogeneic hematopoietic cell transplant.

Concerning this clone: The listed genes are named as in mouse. The sequenced part of the CDR3 DNA is TGTGCCAGCAGCTTAGCAGCTAGTGCAGAAACGCTGTAT. Residues: CASSLAASAETLY. The whole CDR3 is CASSLAASAETLYF. This chain links TRBV3 with TRBJ2-3; D is ambiguous. The read ends 1 residue shy of where the CDR3 ends; the end is completed using the germline J gene. In germline, CDR1 is SNHLY, CDR2 FYNGKV (reference sequence). Trimming cost V 0 bases and J 0 bases, with 4 bases left between them. CDR3 size: 14 residues. The whole variable domain, remainder taken from reference TRBV3 and TRBJ2-3, is GPKVLQIPSHQIIDMGQMVTLNCDPVSNHLYFYWYKQILGQQMEFLVNFYNGKVMEKSKLFKDQFSVERPDGSYFTLKIQPTALEDSAVYFCASSLAASAETLYFGSGTRLTVL.

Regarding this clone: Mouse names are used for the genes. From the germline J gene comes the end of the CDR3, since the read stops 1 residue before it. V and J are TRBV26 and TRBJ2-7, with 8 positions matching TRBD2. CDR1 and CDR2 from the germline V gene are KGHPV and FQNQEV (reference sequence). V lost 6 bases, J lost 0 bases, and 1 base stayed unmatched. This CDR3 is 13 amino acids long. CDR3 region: CASRTGDSYEQYF. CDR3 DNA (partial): TGTGCCAGCAGGACTGGGGACTCCTATGAACAGTAC.

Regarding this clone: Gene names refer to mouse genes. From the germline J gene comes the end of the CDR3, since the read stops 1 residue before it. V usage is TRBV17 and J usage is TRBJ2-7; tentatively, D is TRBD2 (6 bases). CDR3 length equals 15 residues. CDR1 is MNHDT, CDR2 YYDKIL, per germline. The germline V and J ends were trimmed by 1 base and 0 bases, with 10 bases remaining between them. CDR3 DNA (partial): TGTGCTAGCAGTAGAGGGCTGGGGAGCTCCTATGAACAGTAC. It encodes CASSRGLGSSYEQY. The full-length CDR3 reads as CASSRGLGSSYEQYF.

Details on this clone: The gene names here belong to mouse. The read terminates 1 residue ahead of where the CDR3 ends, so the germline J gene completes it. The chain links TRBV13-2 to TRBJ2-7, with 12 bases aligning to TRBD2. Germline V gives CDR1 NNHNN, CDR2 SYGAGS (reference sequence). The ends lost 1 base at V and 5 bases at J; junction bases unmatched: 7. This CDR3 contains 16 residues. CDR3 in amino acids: CASGDPRLGGRHEQYF. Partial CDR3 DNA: TGTGCCAGCGGTGATCCTAGACTGGGGGGGCGGCATGAACAGTAC.

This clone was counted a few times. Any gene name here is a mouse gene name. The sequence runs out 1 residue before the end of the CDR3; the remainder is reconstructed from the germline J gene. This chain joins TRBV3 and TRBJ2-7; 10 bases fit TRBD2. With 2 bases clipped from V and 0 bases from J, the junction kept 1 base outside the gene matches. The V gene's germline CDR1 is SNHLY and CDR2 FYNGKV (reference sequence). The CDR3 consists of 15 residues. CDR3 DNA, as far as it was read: TGTGCCAGCAGCTTAAGACTGGGGGGCTCCTATGAACAGTAC. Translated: CASSLRLGGSYEQY. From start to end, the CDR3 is CASSLRLGGSYEQYF.

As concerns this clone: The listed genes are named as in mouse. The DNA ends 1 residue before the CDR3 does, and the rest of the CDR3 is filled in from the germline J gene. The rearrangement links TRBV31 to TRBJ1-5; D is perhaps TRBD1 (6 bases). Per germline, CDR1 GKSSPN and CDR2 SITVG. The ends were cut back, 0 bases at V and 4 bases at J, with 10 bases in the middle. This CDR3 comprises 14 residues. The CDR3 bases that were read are TGTGCCTGGAGTCTAGGCCAGGGGAACCAGGCTCCGCTT. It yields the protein CAWSLGQGNQAPL. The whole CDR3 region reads CAWSLGQGNQAPLF.

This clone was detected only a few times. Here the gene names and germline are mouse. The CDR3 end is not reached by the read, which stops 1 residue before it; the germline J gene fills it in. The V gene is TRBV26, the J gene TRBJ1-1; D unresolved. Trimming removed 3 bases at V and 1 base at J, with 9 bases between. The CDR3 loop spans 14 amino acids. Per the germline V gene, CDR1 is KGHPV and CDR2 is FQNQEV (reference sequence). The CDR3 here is CASSLGQRNTEVFF. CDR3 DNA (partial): TGTGCCAGCAGTCTCGGGCAAAGAAACACAGAAGTCTTC. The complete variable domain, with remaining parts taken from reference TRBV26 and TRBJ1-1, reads NSKVIQTPRYLVKGQGQKAKMRCIPEKGHPVVFWYQQNKNNEFKFLINFQNQEVLQQIDMTEKRFSAECPSNSPCSLEIQSSEAGDSALYLCASSLGQRNTEVFFGKGTRLTVV.

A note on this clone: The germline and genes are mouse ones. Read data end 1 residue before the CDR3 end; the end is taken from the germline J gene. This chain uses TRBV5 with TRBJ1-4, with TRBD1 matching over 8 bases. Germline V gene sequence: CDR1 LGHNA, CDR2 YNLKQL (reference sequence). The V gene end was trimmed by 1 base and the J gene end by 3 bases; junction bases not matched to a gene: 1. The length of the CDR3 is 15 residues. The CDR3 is CASSQGTGTNERLFF. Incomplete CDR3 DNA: TGTGCCAGCAGCCAAGGGACAGGGACCAACGAAAGATTATTT.

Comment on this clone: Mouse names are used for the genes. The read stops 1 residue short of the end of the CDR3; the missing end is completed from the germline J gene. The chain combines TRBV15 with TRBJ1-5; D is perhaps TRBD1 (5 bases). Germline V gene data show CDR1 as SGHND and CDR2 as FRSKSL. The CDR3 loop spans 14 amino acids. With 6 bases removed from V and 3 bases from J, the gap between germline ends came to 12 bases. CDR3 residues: CASSPNGGNQAPLF. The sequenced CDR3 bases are TGTGCCAGCAGCCCCAACGGGGGCAACCAGGCTCCGCTT.

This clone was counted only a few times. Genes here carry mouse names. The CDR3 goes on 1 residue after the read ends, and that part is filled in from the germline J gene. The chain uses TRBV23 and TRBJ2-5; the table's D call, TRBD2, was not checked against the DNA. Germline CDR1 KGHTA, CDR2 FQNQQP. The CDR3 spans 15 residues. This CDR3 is CSSSPGLGVQDTQYF. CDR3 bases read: TGCTCCAGCAGTCCGGGACTGGGGGTACAAGACACCCAGTAC.

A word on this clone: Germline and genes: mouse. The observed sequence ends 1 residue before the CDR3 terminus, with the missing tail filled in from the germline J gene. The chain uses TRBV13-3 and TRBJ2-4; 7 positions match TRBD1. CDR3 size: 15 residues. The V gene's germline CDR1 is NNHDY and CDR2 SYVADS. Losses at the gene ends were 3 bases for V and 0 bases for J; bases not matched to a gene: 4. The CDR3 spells CASSADRASQNTLYF. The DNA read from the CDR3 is TGTGCCAGCAGTGCCGACAGGGCTAGTCAAAACACCTTGTAC.

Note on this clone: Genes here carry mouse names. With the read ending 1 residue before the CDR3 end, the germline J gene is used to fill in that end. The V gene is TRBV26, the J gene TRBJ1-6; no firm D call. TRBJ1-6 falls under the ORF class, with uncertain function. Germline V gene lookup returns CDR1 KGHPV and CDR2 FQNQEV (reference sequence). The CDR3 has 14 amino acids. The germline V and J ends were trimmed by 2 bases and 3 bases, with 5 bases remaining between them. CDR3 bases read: TGTGCCAGCAGTCTGATCAACTATAATTCGCCCCTCTAC. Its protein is CASSLINYNSPLY. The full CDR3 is CASSLINYNSPLYF.

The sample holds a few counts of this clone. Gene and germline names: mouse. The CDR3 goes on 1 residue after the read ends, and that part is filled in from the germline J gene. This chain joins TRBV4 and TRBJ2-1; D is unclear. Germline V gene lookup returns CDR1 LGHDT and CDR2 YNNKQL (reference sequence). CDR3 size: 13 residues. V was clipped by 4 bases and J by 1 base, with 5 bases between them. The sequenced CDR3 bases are TGTGCCAGCAGCTTGGTAAACTATGCTGAGCAGTTC. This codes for CASSLVNYAEQF. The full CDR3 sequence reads CASSLVNYAEQFF.